This T cell receptor (beta chain) was documented in a study of shared clonotypes between healthy human individuals. Study-wide results and caveats: Among the subsets, naive ones generally showed larger estimated richness than memory ones.

The data were produced by immunoSEQ multiplex PCR, yet TCRdb's version contains in-frame clones alone and is incomplete. Here the sample spans some 2 million clones, about 95% being singletons. Comment on this clone: The antigen remains undetermined.

Naive-designated CD8 cells lacked CD45RO, were positively enriched for CCR7, and omitted terminally differentiated effector memory CD45RA+ cells. All donors were healthy HIV-negative adults lacking recent acute infections or vaccinations. Germline V gene sequence: CDR1 SGHAT, CDR2 FQNNGV. V lost 4 bases and J lost 7, with 16 bases in between. This CDR3 contains 14 residues. The chain joins TRBV11-2 to TRBJ1-2; perhaps TRBD1 as D (5 bases). The sequenced sample was naive CD8+ T cells sorted from blood. This receptor was taken from a man younger than 30 in good health. CDR3 region: CASSYTGGLFGYTF. CDR3 bases: TGTGCCAGCAGCTATACTGGGGGGTTGTTTGGCTACACCTTC.